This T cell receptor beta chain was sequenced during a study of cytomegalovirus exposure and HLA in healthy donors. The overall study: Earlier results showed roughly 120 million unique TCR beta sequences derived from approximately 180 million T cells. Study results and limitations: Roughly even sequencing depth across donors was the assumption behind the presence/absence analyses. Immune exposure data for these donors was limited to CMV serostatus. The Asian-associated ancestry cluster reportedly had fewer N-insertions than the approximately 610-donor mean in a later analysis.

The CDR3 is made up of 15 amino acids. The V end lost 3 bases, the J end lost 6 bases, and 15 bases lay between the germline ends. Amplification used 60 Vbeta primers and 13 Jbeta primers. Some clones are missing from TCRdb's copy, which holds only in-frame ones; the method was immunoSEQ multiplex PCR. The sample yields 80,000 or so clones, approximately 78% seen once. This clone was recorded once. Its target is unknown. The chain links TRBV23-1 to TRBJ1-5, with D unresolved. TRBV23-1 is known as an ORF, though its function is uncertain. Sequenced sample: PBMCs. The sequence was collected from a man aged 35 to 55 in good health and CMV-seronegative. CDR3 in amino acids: CASSHSGEFGQPQHF. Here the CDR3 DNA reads TGCGCCAGCAGTCATTCGGGAGAATTTGGTCAGCCCCAGCATTTT.